This passage covers 19 T cell receptor beta chains from one sample sequenced in a study of blood T cell repertoires in COVID-19. Using immunoSEQ multiplex PCR, the repertoire was profiled, and TCRdb retains in-frame clones only, with some absent. Of fewer than 75,000 clones detected, 85% to 90% appear once; the ten largest clones hold roughly 8%. Material for sequencing was peripheral blood. These receptor sequences come from a man between 50 and 59 years old with active COVID-19.

The chain has TRBV5-1 and TRBJ2-7; no clear D gene. Germline-derived CDR1 and CDR2 are SGHRS and YFSETQ. The germline V and J ends were trimmed by 2 bases and 0 bases, with 9 bases remaining between them. CDR3 size: 14 residues. The CDR3 loop is CASSLQSLSYEQYF. Here the CDR3 DNA reads TGCGCCAGCAGCTTACAGAGCCTCTCCTACGAGCAGTACTTC.

The chain couples TRBV6-2 or TRBV6-3 to TRBJ2-1; TRBD2 might be the D (6 bases). Trimming removed 2 bases from V and 2 bases from J, with 10 bases in between. The CDR3 loop spans 15 amino acids. Germline V gives CDR1 MNHEY, CDR2 SVGEGT. CDR3 region: CASSYPGLAYNEQFF. DNA of the CDR3: TGTGCCAGCAGTTACCCGGGACTGGCCTACAATGAGCAGTTCTTC.

V and J are TRBV4-1 and TRBJ2-7; no firm D call. CDR3 length: 15 residues. The germline CDR1 and CDR2 sequences are MGHRA and YSYEKL. Trimming left V 1 base short and J 0 bases short, with 10 bases between. The CDR3 reads CASSQVGRSSYEQYF. The CDR3, as DNA: TGCGCCAGCAGCCAAGTCGGTCGGAGCTCCTACGAGCAGTACTTC.

J is TRBJ1-2 and V is TRBV7-2, with D maybe TRBD1 (5 bases). The CDR3 is 13 amino acids. CDR1 and CDR2 (germline): SGHTA, FQGNSA. The germline V and J ends were trimmed by 5 bases and 4 bases, with 11 bases remaining between them. DNA for the CDR3: TGTGCCAGCAGCGTGGACACCTTCTATGGCTACACCTTC. The encoded protein is CASSVDTFYGYTF.

This clone was counted between two and nine times. This sequence joins TRBV19 and TRBJ1-2; D gene ambiguous. The CDR3 has 12 residues. The V gene's germline CDR1 is LNHDA and CDR2 SQIVND (reference sequence). V lost 7 bases and J lost 4, with 10 bases in between. The CDR3 bases are TGTGCCAGTACAAATAGCATCTATGGCTACACCTTC. Translating it yields CASTNSIYGYTF.

Of note for this clone: Other DNA sequences from this sample encode an identical CDR3 as well. This chain links TRBV5-1 with TRBJ2-7; 10 bases line up with TRBD2. The CDR3 length is 14 residues. Germline trimming cut 0 bases from V and 3 bases from J; bases unmatched to any gene: 0. From germline, CDR1 is SGHRS and CDR2 YFSETQ. The CDR3: CASSLGTSGYEQYF. The CDR3 nucleotides read TGCGCCAGCAGCTTGGGGACTAGCGGCTACGAGCAGTACTTC.

V and J are TRBV27 and TRBJ2-7; TRBD2 aligns across 7 bases. Germline V gives CDR1 MNHEY, CDR2 SMNVEV (reference sequence). This CDR3 has 14 amino acids. Germline trimming cut 3 bases from V and 5 bases from J; bases unmatched to any gene: 7. The CDR3 loop reads CASSFGGRSHEQYF. Written as DNA, the CDR3 is TGTGCCAGCAGTTTCGGCGGGAGATCCCACGAGCAGTACTTC.

The rearrangement joins TRBV5-1 to TRBJ1-2; no definite D call. Between the trimmed V and J ends, which lost 0 bases and 5 bases, there was a span of 5 bases. In germline, CDR1 is SGHRS, CDR2 YFSETQ. This CDR3 is built from 12 residues. The CDR3 loop is CASSLDSYGYTF. For the CDR3, the DNA is TGCGCCAGCAGCTTGGACAGTTATGGCTACACCTTC. Drawing the rest from reference TRBV5-1 and TRBJ1-2, the complete variable domain is KAGVTQTPRYLIKTRGQQVTLSCSPISGHRSVSWYQQTPGQGLQFLFEYFSETQRNKGNFPGRFSGRQFSNSRSEMNVSTLELGDSALYLCASSLDSYGYTFGSGTRLTVV.

The gene calls are TRBV7-2 and TRBJ2-3, with 9 bases identical to TRBD1. The ends lost 3 bases at V and 0 bases at J; junction bases unmatched: 10. Germline V CDR1 and CDR2: SGHTA, FQGNSA. The CDR3 is made up of 18 amino acids. CDR3 bases: TGTGCCAGCAGCTTGGGCCCCGTGGGACAGGGAAGCACAGATACGCAGTATTTT. Protein product: CASSLGPVGQGSTDTQYF. The full variable domain, rest sourced from reference TRBV7-2 and TRBJ2-3, is GAGVSQSPSNKVTEKGKDVELRCDPISGHTALYWYRQSLGQGLEFLIYFQGNSAPDKSGLPSDRFSAERTGGSVSTLTIQRTQQEDSAVYLCASSLGPVGQGSTDTQYFGPGTRLTVL.

This chain uses TRBV19 with TRBJ1-1; 7 bases fit TRBD1. The CDR3 is made up of 15 amino acids. V shed 3 bases and J 1 base; nucleotides not matched to a gene: 5. From germline, CDR1 is LNHDA and CDR2 SQIVND (reference sequence). The CDR3 here is CASSISGTANTEAFF. Here the CDR3 DNA reads TGTGCCAGTAGTATCTCCGGGACAGCGAACACTGAAGCTTTCTTT.

V gene TRBV20-1 combines with J gene TRBJ2-1; D gene uncertain. Trimming removed 3 bases from V and 0 bases from J, with 12 bases in between. Germline V gene lookup returns CDR1 DFQATT and CDR2 SNEGSKA (reference sequence). The CDR3 contains 15 residues. DNA of the CDR3: TGCAGTGCTAGTATGAGCACCCGCTCCTACAATGAGCAGTTCTTC. Residues: CSASMSTRSYNEQFF.

This chain connects TRBV6-1 to TRBJ2-7; 9 bases align to TRBD1. Trimming cost V 2 bases and J 3 bases; bases outside gene matches: 5. CDR3 size: 15 residues. The germline V gene encodes CDR1 MNHNS and CDR2 SASEGT. The CDR3 nucleotides read TGTGCCAGCAGTGAACGGGGGGACAGGGTCTACGAGCAGTACTTC. Protein sequence: CASSERGDRVYEQYF.

V gene TRBV27 combines with J gene TRBJ1-2; D perhaps matches TRBD1 (6 bases). V was clipped by 7 bases and J by 3 bases, with 15 bases between them. The CDR3 contains 14 residues. Germline V gene lookup returns CDR1 MNHEY and CDR2 SMNVEV (reference sequence). Here the CDR3 DNA reads TGTGCCAGCACTAAGCGGGGGGCTGACTATGGCTACACCTTC. Protein product: CASTKRGADYGYTF.

V usage is TRBV28 and J usage is TRBJ2-3, with 9 bases fitting TRBD2. J gave up 4 bases and V 2 bases, and 1 base lay outside the gene matches. Germline assignment: CDR1 MDHEN and CDR2 SYDVKM. This CDR3 is built from 14 residues. This CDR3 is CASSLERGADTQYF. The CDR3 DNA reads TGTGCCAGCAGTTTAGAGCGGGGGGCAGATACGCAGTATTTT.

The chain joins TRBV7-3 to TRBJ1-1; D ambiguous. Germline CDR1 SGHTA, CDR2 FQGTGA. Trimming left V 2 bases short and J 4 bases short, with 8 bases between. CDR3 length equals 13 residues. The CDR3 DNA is TGTGCCAGCAGCTTAGGGGAGTCCACTGAAGCTTTCTTT. Its protein is CASSLGESTEAFF.

The CDR3 DNA follows: TGTGCCAGCAGAACAGGAATGCAAAGGGTTGGAGAAAACATTCAGTACTTC. Its translation: CASRTGMQRVGENIQYF. This chain links TRBV28 with TRBJ2-4; TRBD1 might be the D (5 bases). In germline, CDR1 is MDHEN, CDR2 SYDVKM. V gave up 6 bases and J gave up 5 bases, with 23 bases separating them. The CDR3 is 17 amino acids.

This clone was seen once. This rearrangement joins TRBV7-9 to TRBJ2-3; TRBD2 matches at 7 bases. The CDR3 runs to 14 residues. CDR1 SEHNR and CDR2 FQNEAQ come from the germline V gene (reference sequence). J gave up 3 bases and V 5 bases, and 5 bases lay outside the gene matches. The CDR3 sequence: CASSTRAGTDTQYF. The CDR3 bases are TGTGCCAGCAGCACGAGAGCGGGGACAGATACGCAGTATTTT.

The V and J genes are TRBV7-2 and TRBJ2-1, with 9 bases aligning to TRBD1. Germline CDR1 SGHTA, CDR2 FQGNSA. The CDR3 spans 14 residues. Germline trimming cut 5 bases from V and 7 bases from J; bases unmatched to any gene: 6. The CDR3 is CASSLGQGRNEQFF. The CDR3 region has the DNA TGTGCCAGCAGCCTGGGACAGGGTAGGAATGAGCAGTTCTTC.

This chain uses TRBV29-1 with TRBJ2-7; possible D gene TRBD1, 6 bases. The CDR3 consists of 11 residues. In germline, CDR1 is SQVTM, CDR2 ANQGSEA. V lost 6 bases to trimming and J lost 4 bases, with 10 bases between them. The CDR3 DNA is TGCAGCGTGAGGGACACTTACGAGCAGTACTTC. This sequence encodes CSVRDTYEQYF.